The 29 T cell receptor beta chains below were found in one sample sequenced in a study of blood T cell repertoires in COVID-19. Some clones are missing from TCRdb's copy, which holds only in-frame ones; the method was immunoSEQ multiplex PCR. The table includes 310,000 or so clones, approximately 86% detected once. Sequencing used peripheral blood. The receptor set was obtained from a woman in her forties or fifties who had recovered from COVID-19.

The chain joins TRBV5-1 to TRBJ2-7; 8 bases are a match to TRBD1. The V gene's germline CDR1 is SGHRS and CDR2 YFSETQ. With V trimmed by 4 bases and J by 2 bases, 8 bases remained unmatched. CDR3 length equals 15 residues. In DNA form, the CDR3 reads TGCGCCAGCAGCAATGGACAGGGAAGCACCTACGAGCAGTACTTC. Its translation: CASSNGQGSTYEQYF.

CDR3 protein: CASSRSGELFF. The CDR3 nucleotides are TGTGCCAGCAGCCGTTCCGGGGAGCTGTTTTTT. The J gene is TRBJ2-2, the V gene TRBV7-6, with D hard to call. V lost 5 bases to trimming and J lost 6 bases, with 4 bases between them. CDR3 length equals 11 residues. Germline CDR1 and CDR2: SGHVS and FNYEAQ.

This clone was detected only a few times. The chain joins TRBV6-5 to TRBJ2-7; TRBD2 matches at 8 bases. In germline, CDR1 is MNHEY, CDR2 SVGAGI. This CDR3 contains 14 residues. The J segment lost 7 bases and the V segment lost 0 bases, leaving 5 bases of the junction unmatched. The CDR3 protein is CASSYSGGTREQYF. The CDR3, as DNA: TGTGCCAGCAGTTACTCGGGAGGGACTAGGGAGCAGTACTTC.

The chain combines TRBV2 with TRBJ1-2, with 7 bases that match TRBD1. The V gene's germline CDR1 is SNHLY and CDR2 FYNNEI. This CDR3 has 14 residues. J lost 4 bases, V lost 2 bases, and 4 bases had no gene match. The CDR3 DNA is TGTGCCAGCAGTGAATCGACAGGGTTCTATGGCTACACCTTC. Protein: CASSESTGFYGYTF.

V is TRBV11-2 and J is TRBJ1-1, with no clear D. Per the germline V gene, CDR1 is SGHAT and CDR2 is FQNNGV. This CDR3 is built from 13 residues. V lost 5 bases, J lost 3 bases, and 10 bases lay in between. CDR3 protein: CASSHRRDTEAFF. CDR3 DNA: TGTGCCAGCAGCCACCGCCGGGACACTGAAGCTTTCTTT.

The rearrangement links TRBV27 to TRBJ1-2; the D is unclear. With 5 bases removed from V and 6 bases from J, the gap between germline ends came to 7 bases. There are 11 residues in the CDR3. In germline, CDR1 is MNHEY, CDR2 SMNVEV (reference sequence). The CDR3 bases are TGTGCCAGCAGTGGCGGGGATGGCTACACCTTC. Translation: CASSGGDGYTF.

The genes are TRBV19 and TRBJ2-1, with 12 positions matching TRBD2. The V and J ends lost 1 base and 7 bases, in that order; junction bases with no gene match: 23. The germline V gene has CDR1 LNHDA and CDR2 SQIVND (reference sequence). The CDR3 has 22 residues. CDR3 nucleotide sequence: TGTGCCAGTAGTATAGGCCTCGGGACTAGCGGGTGGGGTTATACAGTGGGAAATGAGCAGTTCTTC. It translates to CASSIGLGTSGWGYTVGNEQFF.

The chain couples TRBV30 to TRBJ2-7, with D hard to call. CDR1 and CDR2 from the germline V gene are GTSNPN and SVGIG (reference sequence). The V gene lost 3 bases and the J gene lost 1 base, with 7 bases spanning the gap. The CDR3 runs to 12 residues. This CDR3 is CAWSRRSYEQYF. The CDR3, as DNA: TGTGCCTGGAGCCGGAGATCCTACGAGCAGTACTTC.

The rearrangement joins TRBV7-2 to TRBJ2-1; 11 bases are shared with TRBD1. The germline CDR1 and CDR2 sequences are SGHTA and FQGNSA. CDR3 size: 17 residues. V shed 1 base, J shed 6 bases, and the junction held 8 bases outside the gene matches. The CDR3 reads CASSLVGGTGGINEQFF. CDR3 bases: TGTGCCAGCAGCTTAGTTGGTGGGACAGGGGGGATCAATGAGCAGTTCTTC.

J is TRBJ2-1 and V is TRBV27, with D uncertain. V was cut by 8 bases and J by 1 base, with 9 bases left in between. CDR1 and CDR2 (germline): MNHEY, SMNVEV (reference sequence). CDR3 length equals 13 residues. CDR3 in DNA: TGTGCCAGCGCCCCGAGGTCCTACAATGAGCAGTTCTTC. The encoded protein is CASAPRSYNEQFF.

This clone was seen more than once but under ten times. This chain joins TRBV30 and TRBJ2-3, with 7 bases that match TRBD2. Trimming cost V 1 base and J 2 bases; bases outside gene matches: 6. Germline CDR1 is GTSNPN and CDR2 is SVGIG (reference sequence). The CDR3 length is 15 residues. The DNA for the CDR3 is TGTGCCTGGAGTGGTGGGGGAGGGGTCACAGATACGCAGTATTTT. Protein sequence: CAWSGGGGVTDTQYF.

CDR3 in amino acids: CASSLPTSGRNEQFF. CDR3 in DNA: TGTGCCAGCAGCTTACCGACTAGCGGGAGAAATGAGCAGTTCTTC. The chain recombines TRBV7-2 with TRBJ2-1; 12 positions agree with TRBD2. Germline V lookup: CDR1 SGHTA, CDR2 FQGNSA. This CDR3 comprises 15 residues. V lost 2 bases to trimming and J lost 7 bases; unmatched junction nucleotides: 3.

The genes are TRBV6-2 or TRBV6-3 and TRBJ2-5; 10 bases align to TRBD2. Germline values: CDR1 MNHEY, CDR2 SVGEGT. V shed 2 bases, J shed 1 base, and the junction held 7 bases outside the gene matches. The CDR3 has 17 residues. The CDR3 sequence: CASSYAPGLAVQETQYF. The DNA for the CDR3 is TGTGCCAGCAGTTACGCCCCTGGACTAGCGGTCCAAGAGACCCAGTACTTC.

This chain connects TRBV7-3 to TRBJ2-3; D call uncertain. V gave up 3 bases and J gave up 5 bases, with 9 bases separating them. The CDR3 has 13 amino acids. Germline CDR1 and CDR2: SGHTA and FQGTGA. The CDR3 sequence is CASSFQAQDTQYF. DNA of the CDR3: TGTGCCAGCAGCTTTCAGGCTCAAGATACGCAGTATTTT. Looking up the rest from reference TRBV7-3 and TRBJ2-3 gives the full variable domain: GAGVSQTPSNKVTEKGKYVELRCDPISGHTALYWYRQSLGQGPEFLIYFQGTGAADDSGLPNDRFFAVRPEGSVSTLKIQRTERGDSAVYLCASSFQAQDTQYFGPGTRLTVL.

The genes are TRBV28 and TRBJ2-5, with D perhaps matching TRBD2 (6 bases). CDR1 is MDHEN and CDR2 is SYDVKM in the germline V gene. CDR3 length: 16 residues. Trimming shortened V by 4 bases and J by 8 bases, and 23 bases separated the two germline ends. CDR3 sequence (DNA): TGTGCCAGCAGTTCCCGAAGACTAGGTTTTTGGGTAACCCAGTACTTC. It translates to CASSSRRLGFWVTQYF.

About this clone: This is likely an artifact of a read error, given a far larger clone one base away. The chain links TRBV19 to TRBJ2-7, with 7 positions matching TRBD1. This CDR3 is built from 13 residues. Per the germline V gene, CDR1 is LNHDA and CDR2 is SQIVND (reference sequence). The CDR3 DNA reads as TGTGCCACTTCTCCAGGGACAGTCTACGGGCAGTACTTC. It is translated as CATSPGTVYGQYF.

The chain carries TRBV7-2 and TRBJ1-1; D is uncertain. This CDR3 is built from 13 residues. Trimming shortened V by 6 bases and J by 0 bases, and 8 bases separated the two germline ends. Germline V lookup: CDR1 SGHTA, CDR2 FQGNSA. The CDR3 sequence is CASSYLVNTEAFF. The CDR3 DNA follows: TGTGCCAGCAGTTACTTAGTGAACACTGAAGCTTTCTTT.

The rearrangement uses TRBV9 and TRBJ1-5; no reliable D call. The V and J ends lost 0 bases and 10 bases respectively, with 11 bases between them. The length of the CDR3 is 13 residues. Germline assignment: CDR1 SGDLS and CDR2 YYNGEE. DNA for the CDR3: TGTGCCAGCAGCGTAGGTCAGTCTGGCCCCCAGCATTTT. Its protein product is CASSVGQSGPQHF. The full variable domain, rest sourced from reference TRBV9 and TRBJ1-5, is DSGVTQTPKHLITATGQRVTLRCSPRSGDLSVYWYQQSLDQGLQFLIQYYNGEERAKGNILERFSAQQFPDLHSELNLSSLELGDSALYFCASSVGQSGPQHFGDGTRLSIL.

This chain joins TRBV2 and TRBJ2-1; 7 bases map to TRBD1. CDR3 length: 14 amino acids. V shed 4 bases, J shed 4 bases, and the junction held 4 bases outside the gene matches. Germline CDR1 SNHLY, CDR2 FYNNEI. The CDR3 DNA reads TGTGCCAGCAGTGGAATCAGGGGGTACAATGAGCAGTTCTTC. It yields the protein CASSGIRGYNEQFF. Based on the CDR3 plus reference TRBV2 and TRBJ2-1, the full variable domain is EPEVTQTPSHQVTQMGQEVILRCVPISNHLYFYWYRQILGQKVEFLVSFYNNEISEKSEIFDDQFSVERPDGSNFTLKIRSTKLEDSAMYFCASSGIRGYNEQFFGPGTRLTVL.

The V and J genes are TRBV7-3 and TRBJ1-2, with 7 nucleotides matching TRBD1. CDR1 is SGHTA and CDR2 is FQGTGA in the germline V gene. The CDR3 runs to 13 residues. V lost 5 bases to trimming and J lost 7 bases; unmatched junction nucleotides: 7. CDR3 coding DNA: TGTGCCAGCAGCCGGGTCCAGGGGGGTGGCTACACCTTC. Residues: CASSRVQGGGYTF.

The chain combines TRBV6-5 with TRBJ1-6; 8 bases match TRBD1. This CDR3 region has 15 residues. Germline values: CDR1 MNHEY, CDR2 SVGAGI. V shed 4 bases, J shed 6 bases, and the junction held 5 bases outside the gene matches. In DNA form, the CDR3 reads TGTGCCAGCAGTTTGGACAGGGCCTCTAATTCACCCCTCCACTTT. Protein: CASSLDRASNSPLHF.

The J gene is TRBJ1-5, the V gene TRBV2; D ambiguous. Germline CDR1 SNHLY, CDR2 FYNNEI. The CDR3 totals 13 residues. With 8 bases removed from V and 3 bases from J, the gap between germline ends came to 11 bases. The CDR3 here is CASVRDTNQPQHF. CDR3 sequence (DNA): TGTGCCAGCGTGAGGGATACCAATCAGCCCCAGCATTTT.

The chain is built from TRBV5-6 and TRBJ1-1; D remains unclear. V was clipped by 2 bases and J by 0 bases, with 8 bases between them. Germline CDR1 is SGHDT and CDR2 is YYEEEE. CDR3 length equals 14 residues. The CDR3 DNA is TGTGCCAGCAGCTTCTGGCGGATGAACACTGAAGCTTTCTTT. This encodes CASSFWRMNTEAFF.

The V call is TRBV30, the J call TRBJ1-1; D gene uncertain. In germline, CDR1 is GTSNPN, CDR2 SVGIG (reference sequence). The CDR3 loop spans 14 amino acids. V was trimmed by 4 bases and J by 1 base, leaving 13 bases between them. The CDR3 nucleotides are TGTGCCTGGACCCTCGGGGTGGGGAACACTGAAGCTTTCTTT. It yields the protein CAWTLGVGNTEAFF.

V and J are TRBV29-1 and TRBJ1-1; TRBD1 aligns across 8 bases. Germline assignment: CDR1 SQVTM and CDR2 ANQGSEA. The junction had 3 bases not matched to a gene; V was cut back by 0 bases and J by 0 bases. This CDR3 region has 15 residues. In DNA, the CDR3 is TGCAGCGTTGAAGACCCGACAGGGGTGAACACTGAAGCTTTCTTT. Translated: CSVEDPTGVNTEAFF.

The table lists this clone with a few counts. The V gene is TRBV29-1, the J gene TRBJ2-7; TRBD2 might be the D (5 bases). The germline V gene has CDR1 SQVTM and CDR2 ANQGSEA. CDR3 length: 13 amino acids. The V gene lost 7 bases and the J gene lost 7 bases, with 20 bases spanning the gap. Here the CDR3 reads CSAHLGESQEQYF. DNA for the CDR3: TGCAGCGCCCATCTTGGGGAGTCCCAAGAGCAGTACTTC.

The J gene is TRBJ2-2, the V gene TRBV28; 9 bases fit TRBD1. The CDR3 is 15 amino acids. The junction had 11 bases not matched to a gene; V was cut back by 8 bases and J by 7 bases. Germline lookup yields CDR1 MDHEN and CDR2 SYDVKM. The CDR3 DNA sequence: TGTGCCAGCGGCCCGGGACAGGGTACGGGCGGGGAGCTGTTTTTT. It is translated as CASGPGQGTGGELFF.

J is TRBJ2-1 and V is TRBV2; 7 bases are a match to TRBD2. The CDR3 length is 16 residues. Germline V gene sequence: CDR1 SNHLY, CDR2 FYNNEI. V shed 4 bases, J shed 13 bases, and the junction held 19 bases outside the gene matches. CDR3 in amino acids: CASSGGGRVRSTIQFF. The CDR3 DNA sequence: TGTGCCAGCAGTGGGGGTGGGAGGGTGAGGAGCACGATCCAGTTCTTC.

This chain uses TRBV5-1 with TRBJ2-1; TRBD1 agrees at 8 bases. After removal of 6 bases from V and 4 bases from J, the junction contained 9 bases not matched to a gene. The CDR3 covers 15 residues. Germline values: CDR1 SGHRS, CDR2 YFSETQ. CDR3 protein: CASNQDRAEYNEQFF. CDR3 DNA: TGCGCCAGCAACCAGGACAGGGCCGAATACAATGAGCAGTTCTTC.